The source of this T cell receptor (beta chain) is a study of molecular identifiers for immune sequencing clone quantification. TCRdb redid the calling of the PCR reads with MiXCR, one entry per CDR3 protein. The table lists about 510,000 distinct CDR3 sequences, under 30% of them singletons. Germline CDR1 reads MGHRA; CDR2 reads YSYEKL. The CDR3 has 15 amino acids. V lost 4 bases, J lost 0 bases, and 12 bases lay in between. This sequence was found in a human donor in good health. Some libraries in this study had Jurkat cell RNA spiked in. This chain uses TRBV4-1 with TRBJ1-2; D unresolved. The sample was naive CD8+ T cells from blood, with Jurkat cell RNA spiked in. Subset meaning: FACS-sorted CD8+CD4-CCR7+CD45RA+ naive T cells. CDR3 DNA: TGCGCCAGCAGCCTTGCGCCACAAGCTAACTATGGCTACACCTTC. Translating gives CASSLAPQANYGYTF.